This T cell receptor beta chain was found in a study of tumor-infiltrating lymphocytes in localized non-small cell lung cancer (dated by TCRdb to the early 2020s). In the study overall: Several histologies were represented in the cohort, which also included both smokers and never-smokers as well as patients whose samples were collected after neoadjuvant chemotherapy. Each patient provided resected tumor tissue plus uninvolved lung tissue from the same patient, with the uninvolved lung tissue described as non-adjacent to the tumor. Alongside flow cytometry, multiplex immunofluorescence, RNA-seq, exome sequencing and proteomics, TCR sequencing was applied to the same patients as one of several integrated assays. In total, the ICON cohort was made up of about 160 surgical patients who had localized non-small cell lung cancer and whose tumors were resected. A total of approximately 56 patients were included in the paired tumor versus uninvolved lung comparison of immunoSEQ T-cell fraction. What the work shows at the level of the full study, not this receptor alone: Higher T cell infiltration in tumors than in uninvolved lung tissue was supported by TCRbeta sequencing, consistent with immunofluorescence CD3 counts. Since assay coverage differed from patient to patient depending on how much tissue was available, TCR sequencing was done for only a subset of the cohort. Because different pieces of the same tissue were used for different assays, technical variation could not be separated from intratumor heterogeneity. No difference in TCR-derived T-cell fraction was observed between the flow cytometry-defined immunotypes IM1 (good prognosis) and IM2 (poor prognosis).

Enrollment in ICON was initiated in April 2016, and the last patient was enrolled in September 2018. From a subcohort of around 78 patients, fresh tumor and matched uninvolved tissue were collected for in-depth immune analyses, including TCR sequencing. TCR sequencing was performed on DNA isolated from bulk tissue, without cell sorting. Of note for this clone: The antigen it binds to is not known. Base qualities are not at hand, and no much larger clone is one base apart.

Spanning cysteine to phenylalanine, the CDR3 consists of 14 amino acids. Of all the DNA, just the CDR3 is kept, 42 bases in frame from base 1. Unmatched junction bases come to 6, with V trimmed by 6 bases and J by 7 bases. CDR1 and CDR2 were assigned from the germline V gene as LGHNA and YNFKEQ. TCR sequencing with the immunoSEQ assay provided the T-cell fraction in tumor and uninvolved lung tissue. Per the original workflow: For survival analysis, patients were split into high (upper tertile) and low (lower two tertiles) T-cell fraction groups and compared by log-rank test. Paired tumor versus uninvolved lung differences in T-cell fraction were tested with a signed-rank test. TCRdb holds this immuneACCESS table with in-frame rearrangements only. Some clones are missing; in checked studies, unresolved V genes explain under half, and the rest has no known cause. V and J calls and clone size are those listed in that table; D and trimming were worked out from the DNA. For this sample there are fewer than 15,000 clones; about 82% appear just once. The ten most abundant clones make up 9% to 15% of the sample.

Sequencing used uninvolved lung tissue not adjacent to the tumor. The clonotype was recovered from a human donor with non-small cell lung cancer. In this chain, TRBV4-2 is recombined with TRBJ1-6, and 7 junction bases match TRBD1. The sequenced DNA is TGTGCCAGCAGAGGGACAGCGGACAATTCACCCCTCCACTTT. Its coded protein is CASRGTADNSPLHF.